The 2 T cell receptor beta chains presented below share a single source sample, sequenced in a study of shared T cell receptors in the human thymus. The protocol was immunoSEQ multiplex PCR, while the TCRdb copy is restricted to in-frame clones and leaves out a portion. The sample carries roughly 660,000 clones, 70% to 90% recorded once. These sequences were also reported in another study, on human thymus T cells.

Sequencing input: thymocytes. The receptors come from a boy under two years old with a congenital heart defect.

The chain joins TRBV10-2 to TRBJ2-1, with a weak D call TRBD1 (6 bases). Germline lookup yields CDR1 WSHSY and CDR2 SAAADI. The CDR3 is 14 amino acids. V was pared by 2 bases and J by 9 bases, with 14 bases between. CDR3 residues: CASSEGLGGGEQFF. The DNA of the CDR3 is TGCGCCAGCAGTGAGGGCCTTGGGGGCGGTGAGCAGTTCTTC.

J is TRBJ2-1 and V is TRBV21-1; the table calls TRBD2, which could not be checked here. TRBV21-1 is shown as a pseudogene. The CDR3 extends over 17 amino acids. The CDR3 DNA sequence: TGTGCCAGCAGTCGGGCACTAGCGAATTTCCTCTACAATGAGCAGTTCTTC. Translation gives CASSRALANFLYNEQFF.